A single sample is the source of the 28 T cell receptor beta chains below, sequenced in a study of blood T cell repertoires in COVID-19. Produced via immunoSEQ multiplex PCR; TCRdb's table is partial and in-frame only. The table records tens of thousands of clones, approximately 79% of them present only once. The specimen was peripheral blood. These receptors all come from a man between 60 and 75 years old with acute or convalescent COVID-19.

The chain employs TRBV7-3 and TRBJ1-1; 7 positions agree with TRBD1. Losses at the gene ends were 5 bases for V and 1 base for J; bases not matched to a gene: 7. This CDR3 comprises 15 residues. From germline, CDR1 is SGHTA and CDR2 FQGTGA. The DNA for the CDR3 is TGTGCCAGCAGCCCCTCAGGGGGTGGGAACACTGAAGCTTTCTTT. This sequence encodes CASSPSGGGNTEAFF. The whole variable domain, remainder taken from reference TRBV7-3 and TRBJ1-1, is GAGVSQTPSNKVTEKGKYVELRCDPISGHTALYWYRQSLGQGPEFLIYFQGTGAADDSGLPNDRFFAVRPEGSVSTLKIQRTERGDSAVYLCASSPSGGGNTEAFFGQGTRLTVV.

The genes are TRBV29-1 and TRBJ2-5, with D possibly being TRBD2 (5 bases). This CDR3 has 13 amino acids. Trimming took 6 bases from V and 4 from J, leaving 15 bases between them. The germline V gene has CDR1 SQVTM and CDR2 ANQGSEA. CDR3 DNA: TGCAGCGTGGCAACTAGATTGGGAGAGACCCAGTACTTC. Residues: CSVATRLGETQYF.

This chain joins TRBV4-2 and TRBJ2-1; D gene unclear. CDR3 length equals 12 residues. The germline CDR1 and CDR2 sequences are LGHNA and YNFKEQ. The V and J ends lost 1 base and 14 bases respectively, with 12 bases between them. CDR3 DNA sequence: TGTGCCAGCAGCCAAGTTGAGACTCCGGAGTTCTTC. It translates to CASSQVETPEFF.

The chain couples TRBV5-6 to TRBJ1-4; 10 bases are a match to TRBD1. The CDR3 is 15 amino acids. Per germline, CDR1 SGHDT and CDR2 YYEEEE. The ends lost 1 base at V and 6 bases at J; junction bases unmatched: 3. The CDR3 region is CASSLLGTGDEKLFF. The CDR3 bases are TGTGCCAGCAGCTTGTTAGGGACAGGGGATGAAAAACTGTTTTTT.

The CDR3 loop is CASSLSQVYGYTF. CDR3 DNA: TGTGCCAGCAGCTTATCTCAGGTCTATGGCTACACCTTC. The chain combines TRBV7-3 with TRBJ1-2; D gene ambiguous. This CDR3 region has 13 residues. The V end lost 2 bases, the J end lost 4 bases, and 8 bases lay between the germline ends. CDR1 and CDR2 from the germline V gene are SGHTA and FQGTGA.

The CDR3 protein is CAGRDRNYGYTF. The CDR3 DNA reads TGTGCCGGACGGGACAGGAACTATGGCTACACCTTC. This chain uses TRBV19 with TRBJ1-2; 8 nucleotides align to TRBD1. The CDR3 runs 12 residues. J lost 2 bases, V lost 11 bases, and 4 bases had no gene match. Per germline, CDR1 LNHDA and CDR2 SQIVND (reference sequence).

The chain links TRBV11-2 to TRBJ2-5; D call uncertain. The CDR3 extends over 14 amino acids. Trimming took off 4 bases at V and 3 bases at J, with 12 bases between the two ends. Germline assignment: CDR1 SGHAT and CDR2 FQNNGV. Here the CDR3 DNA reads TGTGCCAGCAGCTCGGCCCCACTAAAAGAGACCCAGTACTTC. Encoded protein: CASSSAPLKETQYF. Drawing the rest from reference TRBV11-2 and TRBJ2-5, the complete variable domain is EAGVAQSPRYKIIEKRQSVAFWCNPISGHATLYWYQQILGQGPKLLIQFQNNGVVDDSQLPKDRFSAERLKGVDSTLKIQPAKLEDSAVYLCASSSAPLKETQYFGPGTRLLVL.

The CDR3 region is CASSQTGANYGYTF. The DNA of the CDR3 is TGTGCCAGCAGTCAGACAGGAGCTAACTATGGCTACACCTTC. The V call is TRBV6-5, the J call TRBJ1-2; D might be TRBD1 (6 bases). The germline gives CDR1 MNHEY, CDR2 SVGAGI. The CDR3 has 14 amino acids. V shed 5 bases and J shed 0 bases, with 10 bases lying between them.

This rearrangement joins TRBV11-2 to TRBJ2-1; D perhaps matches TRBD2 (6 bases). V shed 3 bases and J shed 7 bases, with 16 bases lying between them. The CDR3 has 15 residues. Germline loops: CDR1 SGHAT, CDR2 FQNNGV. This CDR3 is CASSFGGIRGNEQFF. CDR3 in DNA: TGTGCCAGCAGCTTTGGCGGGATCCGAGGGAATGAGCAGTTCTTC.

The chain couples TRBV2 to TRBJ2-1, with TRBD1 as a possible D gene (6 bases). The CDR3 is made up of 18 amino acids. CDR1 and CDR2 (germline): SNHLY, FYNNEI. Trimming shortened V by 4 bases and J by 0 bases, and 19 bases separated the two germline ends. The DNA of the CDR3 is TGTGCCAGCAGTGGCCGAACAGGGTGGGGAAGCTCCTACAATGAGCAGTTCTTC. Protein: CASSGRTGWGSSYNEQFF.

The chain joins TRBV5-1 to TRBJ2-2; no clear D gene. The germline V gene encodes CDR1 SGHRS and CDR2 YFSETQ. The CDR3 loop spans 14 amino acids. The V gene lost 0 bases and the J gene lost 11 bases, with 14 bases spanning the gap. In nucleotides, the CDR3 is TGCGCCAGCAGCTTGGTTCCTAGTCAAGCTGAGCTGTTTTTT. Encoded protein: CASSLVPSQAELFF.

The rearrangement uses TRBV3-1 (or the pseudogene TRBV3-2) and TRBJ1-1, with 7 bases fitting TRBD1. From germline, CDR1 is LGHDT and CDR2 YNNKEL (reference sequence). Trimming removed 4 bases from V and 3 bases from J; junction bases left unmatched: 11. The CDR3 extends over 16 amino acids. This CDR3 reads CASSPSPHRGHTEAFF. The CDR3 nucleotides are TGTGCCAGCAGCCCCAGCCCCCACAGGGGCCACACTGAAGCTTTCTTT.

The CDR3 is CASSLGAQGQPQHF. The CDR3 coding sequence is TGTGCCAGTAGTCTGGGGGCGCAGGGTCAGCCCCAGCATTTT. The chain employs TRBV19 and TRBJ1-5; TRBD1 might be the D (6 bases). Trimming took off 5 bases at V and 6 bases at J, with 14 bases between the two ends. The germline CDR1 and CDR2 sequences are LNHDA and SQIVND (reference sequence). The CDR3 contains 14 residues.

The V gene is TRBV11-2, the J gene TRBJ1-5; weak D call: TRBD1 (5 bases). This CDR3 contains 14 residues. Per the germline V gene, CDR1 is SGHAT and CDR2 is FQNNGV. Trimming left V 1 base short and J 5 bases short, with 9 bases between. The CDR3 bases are TGTGCCAGCAGCTTAGGGGGGGGTGATCAGCCCCAGCATTTT. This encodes CASSLGGGDQPQHF.

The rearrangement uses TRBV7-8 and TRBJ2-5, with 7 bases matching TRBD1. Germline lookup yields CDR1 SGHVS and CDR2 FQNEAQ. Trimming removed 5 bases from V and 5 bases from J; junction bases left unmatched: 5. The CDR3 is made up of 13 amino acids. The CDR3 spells CASSTDRVETQYF. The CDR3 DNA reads TGTGCCAGCAGCACCGACAGGGTTGAGACCCAGTACTTC.

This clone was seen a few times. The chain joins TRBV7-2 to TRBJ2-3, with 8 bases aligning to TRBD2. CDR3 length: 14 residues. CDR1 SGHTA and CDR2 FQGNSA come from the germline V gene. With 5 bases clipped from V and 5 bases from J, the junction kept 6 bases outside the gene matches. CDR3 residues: CASSAALAGDTQYF. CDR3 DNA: TGTGCCAGCAGCGCAGCCCTAGCGGGAGATACGCAGTATTTT. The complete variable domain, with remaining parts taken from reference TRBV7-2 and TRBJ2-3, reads GAGVSQSPSNKVTEKGKDVELRCDPISGHTALYWYRQSLGQGLEFLIYFQGNSAPDKSGLPSDRFSAERTGGSVSTLTIQRTQQEDSAVYLCASSAALAGDTQYFGPGTRLTVL.

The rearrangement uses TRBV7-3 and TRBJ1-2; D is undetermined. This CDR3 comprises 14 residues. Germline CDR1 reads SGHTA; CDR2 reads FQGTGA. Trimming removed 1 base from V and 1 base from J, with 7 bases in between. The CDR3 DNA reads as TGTGCCAGCAGCTTAAACTCTGATAACTATGGCTACACCTTC. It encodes CASSLNSDNYGYTF. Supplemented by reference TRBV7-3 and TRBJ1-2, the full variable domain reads GAGVSQTPSNKVTEKGKYVELRCDPISGHTALYWYRQSLGQGPEFLIYFQGTGAADDSGLPNDRFFAVRPEGSVSTLKIQRTERGDSAVYLCASSLNSDNYGYTFGSGTRLTVV.

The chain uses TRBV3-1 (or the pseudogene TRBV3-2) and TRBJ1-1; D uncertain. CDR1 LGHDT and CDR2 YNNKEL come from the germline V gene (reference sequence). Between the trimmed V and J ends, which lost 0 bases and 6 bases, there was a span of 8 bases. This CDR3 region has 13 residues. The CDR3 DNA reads TGTGCCAGCAGCCAAGATCAGGCAGCTGAAGCTTTCTTT. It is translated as CASSQDQAAEAFF.

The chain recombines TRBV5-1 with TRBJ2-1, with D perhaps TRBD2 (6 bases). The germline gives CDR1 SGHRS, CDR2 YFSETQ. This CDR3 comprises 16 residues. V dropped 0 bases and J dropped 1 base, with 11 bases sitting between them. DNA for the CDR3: TGCGCCAGCAGCTTGGACGGGAGCAGGTCCTACAATGAGCAGTTCTTC. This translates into CASSLDGSRSYNEQFF.

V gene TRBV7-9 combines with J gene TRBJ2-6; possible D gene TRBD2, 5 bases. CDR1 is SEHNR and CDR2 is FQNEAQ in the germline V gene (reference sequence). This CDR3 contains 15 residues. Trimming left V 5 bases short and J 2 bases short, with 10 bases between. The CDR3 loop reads CASSPGVTGANVLTF. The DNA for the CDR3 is TGTGCCAGCAGCCCCGGGGTCACTGGGGCCAACGTCCTGACTTTC. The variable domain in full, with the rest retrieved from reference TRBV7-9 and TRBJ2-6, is DTGVSQNPRHKITKRGQNVTFRCDPISEHNRLYWYRQTLGQGPEFLTYFQNEAQLEKSRLLSDRFSAERPKGSFSTLEIQRTEQGDSAMYLCASSPGVTGANVLTFGAGSRLTVL.

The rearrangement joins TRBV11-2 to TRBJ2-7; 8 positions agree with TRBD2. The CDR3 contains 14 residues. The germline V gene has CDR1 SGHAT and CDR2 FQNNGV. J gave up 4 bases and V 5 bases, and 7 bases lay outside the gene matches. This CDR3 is CASSTGTRGYEQYF. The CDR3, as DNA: TGTGCCAGCAGCACCGGGACTAGAGGGTACGAGCAGTACTTC. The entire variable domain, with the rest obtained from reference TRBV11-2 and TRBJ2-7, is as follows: EAGVAQSPRYKIIEKRQSVAFWCNPISGHATLYWYQQILGQGPKLLIQFQNNGVVDDSQLPKDRFSAERLKGVDSTLKIQPAKLEDSAVYLCASSTGTRGYEQYFGPGTRLTVT.

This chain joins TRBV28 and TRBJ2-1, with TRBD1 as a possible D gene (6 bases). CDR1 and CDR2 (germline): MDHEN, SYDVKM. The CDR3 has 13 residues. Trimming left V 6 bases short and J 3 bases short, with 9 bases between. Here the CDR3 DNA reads TGTGCCAGCAGCCCACAGGGCTACAATGAGCAGTTCTTC. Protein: CASSPQGYNEQFF.

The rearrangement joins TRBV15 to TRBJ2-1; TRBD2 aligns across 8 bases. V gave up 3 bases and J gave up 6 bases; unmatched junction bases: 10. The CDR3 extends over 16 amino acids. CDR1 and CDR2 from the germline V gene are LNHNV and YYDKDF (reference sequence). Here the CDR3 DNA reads TGTGCCACCAGCAGTAGTCCCGGGACTAGGACCAATGAGCAGTTCTTC. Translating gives CATSSSPGTRTNEQFF.

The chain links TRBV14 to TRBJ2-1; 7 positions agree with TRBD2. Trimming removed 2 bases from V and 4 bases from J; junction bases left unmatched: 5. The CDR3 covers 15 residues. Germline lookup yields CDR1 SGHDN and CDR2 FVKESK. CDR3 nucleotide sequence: TGTGCCAGCAGCCAACAGGGAGGGAGGTACAATGAGCAGTTCTTC. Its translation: CASSQQGGRYNEQFF.

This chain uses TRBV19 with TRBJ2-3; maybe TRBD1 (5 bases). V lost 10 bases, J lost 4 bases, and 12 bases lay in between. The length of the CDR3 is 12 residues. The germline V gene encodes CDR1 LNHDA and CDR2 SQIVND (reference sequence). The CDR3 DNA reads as TGTGCCACATGGACATACCCAGATACGCAGTATTTT. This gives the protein CATWTYPDTQYF.

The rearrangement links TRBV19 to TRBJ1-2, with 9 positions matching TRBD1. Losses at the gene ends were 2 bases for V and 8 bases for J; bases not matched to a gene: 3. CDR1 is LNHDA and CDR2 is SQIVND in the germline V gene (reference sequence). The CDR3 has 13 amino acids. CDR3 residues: CASSIWDRDGYTF. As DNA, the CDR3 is TGTGCCAGTAGTATATGGGACAGGGACGGCTACACCTTC.

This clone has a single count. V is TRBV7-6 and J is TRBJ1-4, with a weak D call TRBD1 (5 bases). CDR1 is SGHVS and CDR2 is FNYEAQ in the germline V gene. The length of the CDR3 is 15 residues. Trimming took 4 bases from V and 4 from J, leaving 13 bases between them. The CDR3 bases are TGTGCCAGCAGCTCCCTCCAGGGAAATAATGAAAAACTGTTTTTT. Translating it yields CASSSLQGNNEKLFF.

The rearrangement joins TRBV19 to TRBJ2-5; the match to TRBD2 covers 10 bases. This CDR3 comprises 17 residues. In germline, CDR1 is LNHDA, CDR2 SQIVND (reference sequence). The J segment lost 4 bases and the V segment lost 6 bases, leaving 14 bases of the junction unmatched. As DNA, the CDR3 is TGTGCCAGTAGCTCCAGCGGGGCTAGCGGGAGCGGAGAGACCCAGTACTTC. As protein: CASSSSGASGSGETQYF. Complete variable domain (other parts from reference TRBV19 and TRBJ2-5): DGGITQSPKYLFRKEGQNVTLSCEQNLNHDAMYWYRQDPGQGLRLIYYSQIVNDFQKGDIAEGYSVSREKKESFPLTVTSAQKNPTAFYLCASSSSGASGSGETQYFGPGTRLLVL.